The text below deals with one TCR beta chain. Its antigen is unidentified. Treatment-naive patients with stable or active relapsing-remitting disease served as multiple sclerosis controls. Bulk CD8+ and CD4+ cells came from magnetic negative isolation; CD8+ TEMRA by FACS. The sample originates from a study of CD8 T cells in Susac syndrome. The J segment lost 5 bases and the V segment lost 10 bases, leaving 11 bases of the junction unmatched. Germline-derived CDR1 and CDR2 are KGHDR and SFDVKD. This CDR3 has 15 amino acids. Random hexamers were used to reverse transcribe an amount of roughly 0.45 to 1 ug RNA. By means of immunoSEQ multiplex PCR, TCR beta CDR3 spanning 54 Vbeta and 13 Jbeta underwent amplification. TCRdb redid the calling of the immunoSEQ multiplex PCR reads with MiXCR, one entry per CDR3 protein. Among about 120,000 distinct CDR3 sequences listed, 90% to 95% were seen once. Broader study findings: The study conceded that its TCR sequencing and HLA analysis involved relatively few individuals.

The sequencing sample was made of CD4+ T cells from PBMCs. This clonotype was obtained from a human donor with multiple sclerosis. The rearrangement uses TRBV24-1 and TRBJ2-1; 9 positions match TRBD2. The CDR3 sequence: CATALGGGVNNEQFF. As DNA, the CDR3 is TGTGCCACAGCCCTCGGCGGGGGGGTAAACAATGAGCAGTTCTTC.